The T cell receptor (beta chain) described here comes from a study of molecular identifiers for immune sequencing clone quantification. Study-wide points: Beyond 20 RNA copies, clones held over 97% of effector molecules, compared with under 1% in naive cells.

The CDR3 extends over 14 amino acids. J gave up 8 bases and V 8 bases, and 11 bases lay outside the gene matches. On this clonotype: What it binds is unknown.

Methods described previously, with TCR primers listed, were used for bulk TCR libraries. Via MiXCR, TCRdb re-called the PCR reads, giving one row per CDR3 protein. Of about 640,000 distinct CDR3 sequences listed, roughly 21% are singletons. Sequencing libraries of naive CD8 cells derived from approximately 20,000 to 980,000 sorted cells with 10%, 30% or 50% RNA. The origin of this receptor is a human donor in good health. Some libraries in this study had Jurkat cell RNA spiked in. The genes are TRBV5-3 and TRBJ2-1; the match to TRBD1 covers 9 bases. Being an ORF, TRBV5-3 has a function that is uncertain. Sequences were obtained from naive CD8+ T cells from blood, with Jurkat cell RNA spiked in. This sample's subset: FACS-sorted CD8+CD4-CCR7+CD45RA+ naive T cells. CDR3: CASSQGQGTDEQFF. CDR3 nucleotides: TGTGCCAGCAGCCAAGGACAGGGGACCGATGAGCAGTTCTTC.